This T cell receptor (beta chain) was sequenced in a study of cytomegalovirus exposure and HLA in healthy donors. Points from the study as a whole: As a later analysis showed, a missense DCLRE1C variant was linked to trimming of TCR beta V- and J-genes. Earlier analysis found most TCR beta V segments productive about 87% or about 30% of the time.

For this clone: Its matching antigen is unknown.

A multiplex PCR was run with 60 Vbeta primers and 13 Jbeta primers. The repertoire was sequenced with immunoSEQ multiplex PCR; TCRdb's copy has only in-frame clones and lacks some. The table has over 75,000 clones, roughly four fifths seen once; the top ten hold around 3.7%. Sequencing was done on a sample of PBMCs. The source of this sequence is a man aged 25 to 45 in good health and CMV-seropositive.

As DNA, the CDR3 is TGTGCCAGCACCCTAGGACAGGGGGGATCGGAGACCCAGTACTTC. Protein sequence: CASTLGQGGSETQYF. The rearrangement joins TRBV6-1 to TRBJ2-5; TRBD1 matches at 10 bases. The CDR3 consists of 15 residues. Germline V gene sequence: CDR1 MNHNS, CDR2 SASEGT. Trimming removed 7 bases from V and 5 bases from J; junction bases left unmatched: 10.